A selection of T cell receptor beta chains follows, all from one sample in a study of vaccination effects on CD4 cells after COVID-19. Assay used: immunoSEQ multiplex PCR; TCRdb lists only in-frame clones, some missing. The sample includes about 22,000 clones, around 72% of them seen just once. No antigen is known for these receptors. The specimen comprised CD4+ T cells from PBMCs cultured with a peptide pool, sampled before COVID-19 vaccination. The origin of the receptors is a human donor who had a prior SARS-CoV-2 infection. Each CDR3 is given with its conserved first and last residue. A D gene is named only where the DNA matches it firmly. For some rows the clone size is stated as once, few or many, or as a class when expanded; others skip it.

V	size	D	J	DNA	CDR3
TRBV12-3/TRBV12-4	-	-	TRBJ2-5	TGTGCCAGCAGCCTCTTCGAGACCCAGTACTTC	CASSLFETQYF
TRBV4-3	-	-	TRBJ1-2	TGCGCCAGCAGCCAAGATCACAACTATGGCTACACCTTC	CASSQDHNYGYTF
TRBV7-2	-	-	TRBJ2-7	TGTGCCAGCAGCTCGCCGGGACACCGCTCCTACGAGCAGTACTTC	CASSSPGHRSYEQYF
TRBV29-1	-	TRBD1	TRBJ1-1	TGCAGCGGGGGTGAAAACAGGGGAACTGAAGCTTTCTTT	CSGGENRGTEAFF
TRBV24-1	-	TRBD1	TRBJ2-5	TGTGCCACCAGTGACACTGGACAGGCGGTGGGGACCCAGTACTTC	CATSDTGQAVGTQYF
TRBV6-2/TRBV6-3	-	TRBD2	TRBJ2-2	TGTGCCAGCAGCCACCCTAGCGGGATGGGGAACACCGGGGAGCTGTTTTTT	CASSHPSGMGNTGELFF
TRBV4-1	-	-	TRBJ2-1	TGCGCCAGCAGCCAAGATGTCGAGGGGGGGCAGTTCTTC	CASSQDVEGGQFF
TRBV10-2	once	TRBD2	TRBJ2-1	TGCGCCAGCAGTGAGGGGGGGGACTCACACCTCAATGAGCAGTTCTTC	CASSEGGDSHLNEQFF
TRBV29-1	-	-	TRBJ1-1	TGCAGCGTTGAGGAGGACTCGTGGGGAACTGAAGCTTTCTTT	CSVEEDSWGTEAFF
TRBV7-9	-	-	TRBJ2-2	TGTGCCAGCAGCCGGATCCGGACAAACCGACAGTCCGGGGAGCTGTTTTTT	CASSRIRTNRQSGELFF
TRBV5-6	-	TRBD2	TRBJ2-1	TGTGCCAGCAGCTTCGGGGGGGGCCAACAATACAATGAGCAGTTCTTC	CASSFGGGQQYNEQFF
TRBV6-1	-	-	TRBJ2-2	TGTGCCAGCAGTGAGGGACACAACACCGGGGAGCTGTTTTTT	CASSEGHNTGELFF
TRBV7-9	-	-	TRBJ1-1	TGTGCCAGCAGCCCTCAAGCCACAAGCACTGAAGCTTTCTTT	CASSPQATSTEAFF
TRBV9	-	-	TRBJ2-5	TGTGCCAGCAGCGTAGGGGGAACGTCGGAGACCCAGTACTTC	CASSVGGTSETQYF
TRBV20-1	-	-	TRBJ1-1	TGCAGTGCTAGTCGCGGGGGGGCTGAAGCTTTCTTT	CSASRGGAEAFF
TRBV7-2	-	TRBD2	TRBJ2-1	TGTGCCAGCAGCTGGACTAGCGGAGACCACAATGAGCAGTTCTTC	CASSWTSGDHNEQFF
TRBV3-1/TRBV3-2	once	-	TRBJ2-7	TGTGCCAGCAGCCAAGGTAATGTCGAGCAGTACTTC	CASSQGNVEQYF
TRBV11-2	-	-	TRBJ1-6	TGTGCCAGCAGCTCTTTGACCTTTGGCGGTTCACCCCTCCACTTT	CASSSLTFGGSPLHF
TRBV2	-	-	TRBJ2-5	TGTGCCAGCTACAGGGGGGGAGAGACCCAGTACTTC	CASYRGGETQYF
TRBV25-1	-	-	TRBJ1-1	TGTGCCAGCAGTGGGCAGCAAATCACTGAAGCTTTCTTT	CASSGQQITEAFF
TRBV30	-	-	TRBJ2-7	TGTGCCTGGAGTGTCTCCCTCGAGCAGTACTTC	CAWSVSLEQYF
TRBV7-6	-	TRBD2	TRBJ2-2	TGTGCCAGCAGCTCCTCCGGGGGGGTCACCGGGGAGCTGTTTTTT	CASSSSGGVTGELFF